This T cell receptor beta chain comes out of a study of T-cell reconstitution after alpha-beta-depleted transplantation in children. The TCRbeta library was prepared with unique molecular identifiers. MiXCR, run by TCRdb on the PCR reads, gives a single entry per CDR3 protein. The data contain approximately 630,000 distinct CDR3 sequences, roughly 13% of them singletons. In its sample, this clonotype was seen many times. The CDR3 covers 16 residues. Germline V gene sequence: CDR1 DFQATT, CDR2 SNEGSKA (reference sequence). Trimming cost V 6 bases and J 3 bases; bases outside gene matches: 12. The sample here was PBMCs, taken before TCRalphabeta/CD19-depleted stem cell transplant. The rearrangement uses TRBV20-1 and TRBJ2-3; 10 positions match TRBD2. The sequence was obtained from a girl aged 2 to 9 with congenital amegakaryocytic thrombocytopenia, due to receive a stem cell transplant. The CDR3 loop is CSAETTSGDVTDTQYF. CDR3 sequence (DNA): TGCAGTGCGGAAACCACTAGCGGGGATGTTACAGATACGCAGTATTTT.